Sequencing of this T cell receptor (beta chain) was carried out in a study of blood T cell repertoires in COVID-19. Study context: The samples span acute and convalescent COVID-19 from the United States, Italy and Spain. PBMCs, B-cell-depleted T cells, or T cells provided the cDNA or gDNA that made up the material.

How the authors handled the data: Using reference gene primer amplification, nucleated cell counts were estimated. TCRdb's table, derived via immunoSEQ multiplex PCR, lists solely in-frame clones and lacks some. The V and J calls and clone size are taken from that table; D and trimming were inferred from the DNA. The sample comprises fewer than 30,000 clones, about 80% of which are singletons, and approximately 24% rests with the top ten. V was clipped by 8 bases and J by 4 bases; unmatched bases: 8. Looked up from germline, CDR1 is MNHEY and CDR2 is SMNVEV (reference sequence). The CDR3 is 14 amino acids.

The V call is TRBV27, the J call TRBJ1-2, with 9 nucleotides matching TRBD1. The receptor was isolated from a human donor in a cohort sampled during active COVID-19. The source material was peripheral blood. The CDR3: CASGPTGGPYGYTF. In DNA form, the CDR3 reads TGTGCCAGCGGACCAACAGGGGGCCCCTATGGCTACACCTTC.